This TCR beta chain derives from a study of blood T cell repertoires in COVID-19. Study as a whole: The United States, Italy and Spain provided the acute and convalescent COVID-19 samples. PBMCs, B-cell-depleted T cells, or T cells provided the cDNA or gDNA that made up the material.

Original handling: Cell counts per sample came from amplifying reference gene primers. The method was immunoSEQ multiplex PCR; TCRdb's version includes in-frame clones alone and lacks a portion of them. For V, J and clone size, that table is used; D and trimming come from the DNA. The sample consists of around 270,000 clones, around 86% of them appearing once. The sequenced material came from peripheral blood. The source is a woman aged 55-75 years with COVID-19, enrolled during active disease.

CDR3 sequence (DNA): TGTGCCAGCAATAACCCAGGGGAGCGTGGCTACACCTTC. The encoded protein is CASNNPGERGYTF. This chain uses TRBV6-5 with TRBJ1-2, with a possible D match to TRBD1 (6 bases). CDR3 length equals 13 residues. The ends were cut back, 7 bases at V and 7 bases at J, with 16 bases in the middle. CDR1 and CDR2 from the germline V gene are MNHEY and SVGAGI.